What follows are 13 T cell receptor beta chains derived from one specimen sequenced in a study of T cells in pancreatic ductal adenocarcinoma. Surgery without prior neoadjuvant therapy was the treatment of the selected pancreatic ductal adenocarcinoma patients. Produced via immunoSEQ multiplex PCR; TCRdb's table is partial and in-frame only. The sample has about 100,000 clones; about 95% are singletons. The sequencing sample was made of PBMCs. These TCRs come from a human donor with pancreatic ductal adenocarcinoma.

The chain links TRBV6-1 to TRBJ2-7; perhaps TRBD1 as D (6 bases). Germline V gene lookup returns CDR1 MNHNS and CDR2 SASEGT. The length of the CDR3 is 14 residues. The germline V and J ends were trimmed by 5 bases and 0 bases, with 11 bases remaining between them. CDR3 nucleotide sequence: TGTGCCAGCAGTAAGGACAGATACTCCTACGAGCAGTACTTC. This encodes CASSKDRYSYEQYF.

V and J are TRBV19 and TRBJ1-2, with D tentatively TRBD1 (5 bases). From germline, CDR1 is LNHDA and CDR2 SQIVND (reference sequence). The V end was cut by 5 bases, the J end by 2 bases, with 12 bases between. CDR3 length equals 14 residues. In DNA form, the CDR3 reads TGTGCCAGTAGTCCCCCGACAGACAACTATGGCTACACCTTC. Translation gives CASSPPTDNYGYTF.

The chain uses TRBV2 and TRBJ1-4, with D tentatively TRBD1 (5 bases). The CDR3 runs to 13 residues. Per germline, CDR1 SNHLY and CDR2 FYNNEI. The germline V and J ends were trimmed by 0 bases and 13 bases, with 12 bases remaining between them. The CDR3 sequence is CASSEALLQGLFF. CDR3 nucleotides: TGTGCCAGCAGTGAAGCTCTACTCCAGGGACTGTTTTTT.

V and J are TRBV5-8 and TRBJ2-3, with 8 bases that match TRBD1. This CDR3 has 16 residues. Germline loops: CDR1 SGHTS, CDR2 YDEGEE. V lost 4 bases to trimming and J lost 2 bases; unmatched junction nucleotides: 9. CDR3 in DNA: TGTGCCAGCAGCCTGCGGACAGGGCGAAACACAGATACGCAGTATTTT. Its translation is CASSLRTGRNTDTQYF.

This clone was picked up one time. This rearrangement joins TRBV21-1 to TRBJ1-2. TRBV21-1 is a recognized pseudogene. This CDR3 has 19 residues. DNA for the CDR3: TGTGCCAGCAGCAAAGTGATCCGGCTTGCCCCGGGGGGACTCTCTGGCTACACCTTC. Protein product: CASSKVIRLAPGGLSGYTF.

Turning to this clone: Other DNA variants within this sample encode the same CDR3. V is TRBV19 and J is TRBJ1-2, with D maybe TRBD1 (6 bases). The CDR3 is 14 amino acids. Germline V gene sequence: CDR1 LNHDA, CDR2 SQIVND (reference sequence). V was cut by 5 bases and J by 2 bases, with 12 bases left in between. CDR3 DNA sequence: TGTGCCAGTAGTTCGGGTCAGGGGAACTATGGCTACACCTTC. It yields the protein CASSSGQGNYGYTF.

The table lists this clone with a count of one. The CDR3 DNA follows: TGCGCCAGCAGCCAACCGCAGGGACTAGCGGGGTCCTACGAGCAGTACTTC. Translated: CASSQPQGLAGSYEQYF. The chain joins TRBV4-1 to TRBJ2-7; 13 nucleotides align to TRBD2. Per germline, CDR1 MGHRA and CDR2 YSYEKL. Trimming cost V 2 bases and J 1 base; bases outside gene matches: 5. CDR3 size: 17 residues.

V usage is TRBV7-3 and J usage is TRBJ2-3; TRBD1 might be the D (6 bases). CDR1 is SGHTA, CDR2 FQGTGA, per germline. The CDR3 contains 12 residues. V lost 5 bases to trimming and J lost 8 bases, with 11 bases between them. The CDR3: CASSRDRSTQYF. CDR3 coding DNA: TGTGCCAGCAGCCGCGACAGGAGTACGCAGTATTTT.

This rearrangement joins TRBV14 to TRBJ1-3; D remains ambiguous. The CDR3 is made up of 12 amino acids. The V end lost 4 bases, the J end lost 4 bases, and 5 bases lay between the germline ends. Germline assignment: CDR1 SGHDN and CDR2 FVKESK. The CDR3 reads CASSLAGNTIYF. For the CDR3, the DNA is TGTGCCAGCAGCCTAGCAGGAAACACCATATATTTT. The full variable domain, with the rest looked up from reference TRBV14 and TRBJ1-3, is EAGVTQFPSHSVIEKGQTVTLRCDPISGHDNLYWYRRVMGKEIKFLLHFVKESKQDESGMPNNRFLAERTGGTYSTLKVQPAELEDSGVYFCASSLAGNTIYFGEGSWLTVV.

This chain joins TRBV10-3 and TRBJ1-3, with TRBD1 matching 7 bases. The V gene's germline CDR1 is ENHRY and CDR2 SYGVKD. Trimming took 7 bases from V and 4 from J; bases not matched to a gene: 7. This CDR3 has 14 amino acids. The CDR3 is CAIKIQGVGNTIYF. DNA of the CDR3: TGTGCCATCAAGATCCAGGGGGTGGGAAACACCATATATTTT.

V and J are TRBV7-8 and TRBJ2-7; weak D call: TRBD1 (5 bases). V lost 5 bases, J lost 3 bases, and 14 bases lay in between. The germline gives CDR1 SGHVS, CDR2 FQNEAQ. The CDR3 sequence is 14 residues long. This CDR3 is CASSELSGFYEQYF. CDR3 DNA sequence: TGTGCCAGCAGCGAATTATCAGGGTTCTACGAGCAGTACTTC.

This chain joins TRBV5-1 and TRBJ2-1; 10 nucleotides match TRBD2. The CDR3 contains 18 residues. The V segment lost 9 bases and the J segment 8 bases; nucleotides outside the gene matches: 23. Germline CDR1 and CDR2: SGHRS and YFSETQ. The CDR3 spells CANINNPPGLAIIDEQFF. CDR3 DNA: TGCGCCAACATAAATAATCCCCCGGGACTAGCGATAATCGATGAGCAGTTCTTC. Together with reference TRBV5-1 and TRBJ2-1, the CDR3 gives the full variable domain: KAGVTQTPRYLIKTRGQQVTLSCSPISGHRSVSWYQQTPGQGLQFLFEYFSETQRNKGNFPGRFSGRQFSNSRSEMNVSTLELGDSALYLCANINNPPGLAIIDEQFFGPGTRLTVL.

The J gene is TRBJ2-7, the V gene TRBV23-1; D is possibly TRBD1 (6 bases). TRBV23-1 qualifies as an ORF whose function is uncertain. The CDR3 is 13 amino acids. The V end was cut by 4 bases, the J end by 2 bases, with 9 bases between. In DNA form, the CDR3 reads TGCGCCAGCAGTCCCGGACAGACCTACGAGCAGTACTTC. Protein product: CASSPGQTYEQYF.